This TCR beta chain is from a study of shared clonotypes between healthy human individuals. Overall study results and limits: Though the depth was large, rarefaction showed that sorted-subset sequencing was incomplete.

The repertoire was sequenced with immunoSEQ multiplex PCR; TCRdb's copy has only in-frame clones and lacks some. The sample holds about 680,000 clones, around three quarters seen once. The CDR3 extends over 13 amino acids. Germline CDR1 SQVTM, CDR2 ANQGSEA. Trimming removed 7 bases from V and 6 bases from J; junction bases left unmatched: 6. A word on this clone: What it recognizes is unknown.

This rearrangement joins TRBV29-1 to TRBJ2-1; 10 bases line up with TRBD2. This sequence was found in a woman aged 25-40 years in good health. Material: memory CD4+ T cells sorted from blood. Subset noted: CD45RA-negative fraction. CDR3 amino acids: CSARASGGNEQFF. CDR3 nucleotide sequence: TGCAGCGCCCGCGCTAGCGGGGGCAATGAGCAGTTCTTC.